A selection of T cell receptor beta chains follows, all from one sample in a study of T cell repertoires in cytomegalovirus infection. TCRdb called the reads again in MiXCR, with one record for every CDR3 protein. The repertoire holds about 450,000 distinct CDR3 sequences, with approximately 32% as singletons. Sequencing input: PBMCs. These receptors were collected from a human donor in good health (CMV status not recorded). Some clones in this sample may be carry-over from other donors' samples. Each CDR3 is given with its conserved first and last residue. D genes are given only for firm matches. A clone size is listed for some rows: how often the clone was seen (once, few, many), or a class if it is expanded.

NA,TRBJ2-6,NA,TRBV12-3/TRBV12-4,CASSFRRSGANVLTF,TGTGCCAGCAGTTTTCGTAGGTCTGGGGCCAACGTCCTGACTTTC
NA,TRBJ2-1,NA,TRBV7-2,CASSVMGSCGCGEQFF,TGTGCCAGCAGCGTAATGGGTAGCTGTGGTTGTGGTGAGCAGTTCTTC
few,TRBJ2-5,NA,TRBV6-5,CASSPFTGRETQYF,TGTGCCAGCAGCCCATTCACAGGGAGGGAGACCCAGTACTTC
NA,TRBJ2-7,NA,TRBV25-1,CASSDMGRYYEQYF,TGTGCCAGCAGTGATATGGGACGATACTACGAGCAGTACTTC
few,TRBJ2-1,TRBD1,TRBV6-5,CASSSTGGDEQFF,TGTGCCAGCAGTTCGACAGGGGGGGATGAGCAGTTCTTC
few,TRBJ2-1,NA,TRBV27,CASTDRNEQFF,TGTGCCAGCACAGACCGGAATGAGCAGTTCTTC
NA,TRBJ2-1,TRBD2,TRBV7-9,CASSAPGTSYNEQFF,TGTGCCAGCAGCGCTCCCGGGACTAGCTACAATGAGCAGTTCTTC
NA,TRBJ2-5,NA,TRBV20-1,CSARDASYQETQYF,TGCAGTGCTAGAGATGCGTCCTACCAAGAGACCCAGTACTTC
few,TRBJ1-2,NA,TRBV7-8,CASSARGQTEAGYGYTF,TGTGCCAGCAGCGCCCGTGGACAGACAGAAGCAGGCTATGGCTACACCTTC
NA,TRBJ1-1,TRBD1,TRBV7-9,CASSRRVTGETEAFF,TGTGCCAGCAGCCGGCGGGTTACAGGGGAAACTGAAGCTTTCTTT
NA,TRBJ2-2,TRBD2,TRBV6-1,CASRRAGETGELFF,TGTGCCAGCAGAAGAGCGGGGGAAACCGGGGAGCTGTTTTTT
NA,TRBJ2-5,TRBD2,TRBV6-1,CASRNSGGGETQYF,TGTGCCAGCAGGAATAGCGGGGGTGGAGAGACCCAGTACTTC
few,TRBJ1-6,NA,TRBV6-5,CASSYSYEASSPLHF,TGTGCCAGCAGTTACTCGTATGAGGCTAGCTCACCCCTCCACTTT
few,TRBJ1-1,NA,TRBV4-3,CASSQEPGPMNTEAFF,TGCGCCAGCAGCCAAGAGCCCGGCCCAATGAACACTGAAGCTTTCTTT
NA,TRBJ2-7,NA,TRBV7-9,CASSLGSIPSDEQYF,TGTGCCAGCAGCCTGGGATCTATACCCTCGGACGAGCAGTACTTC
few,TRBJ1-4,NA,TRBV4-3,CASSQDLNRLRKLFF,TGCGCCAGCAGCCAAGATCTCAACAGACTTCGGAAACTGTTTTTT
NA,TRBJ2-7,TRBD1,TRBV10-2,CASSEVPRQGDEQYF,TGCGCCAGCAGTGAGGTCCCGAGACAGGGAGACGAGCAGTACTTC
NA,TRBJ2-1,NA,TRBV7-9,CASSSPGAWNEQFF,TGTGCCAGCAGCTCCCCAGGGGCCTGGAATGAGCAGTTCTTC
many,TRBJ2-5,NA,TRBV3-1,CASSWYQETQYF,TGTGCCAGCAGCTGGTACCAAGAGACCCAGTACTTC
NA,TRBJ2-3,NA,TRBV20-1,CSATVMDTQYF,TGCAGTGCTACGGTTATGGATACGCAGTATTTT
few,TRBJ1-5,TRBD1,TRBV5-6,CASSFTGESNQPQHF,TGTGCCAGCAGCTTTACAGGGGAAAGCAATCAGCCCCAGCATTTT
many,TRBJ2-7,NA,TRBV6-2/TRBV6-3,CASSPRGYEQYF,TGTGCCAGCAGTCCCAGGGGTTACGAGCAGTACTTC
few,TRBJ2-5,NA,TRBV5-4,CASSLPDSTGETQYF,TGTGCCAGCAGCTTGCCCGACAGCACAGGAGAGACCCAGTACTTC
few,TRBJ1-1,NA,TRBV6-2/TRBV6-3,CASSYSGRSTEAFF,TGTGCCAGCAGTTACTCGGGCAGGAGCACTGAAGCTTTCTTT
NA,TRBJ2-5,TRBD2,TRBV19,CASSSPGTGRGTQYF,TGTGCCAGTAGTTCTCCCGGGACTGGGAGGGGGACCCAGTACTTC
once,TRBJ2-3,NA,TRBV4-1,CASSQGDPSTDTQYF,TGCGCCAGCAGCCAAGGGGATCCTAGCACAGATACGCAGTATTTT
NA,TRBJ1-3,TRBD1,TRBV18,CASSTGEGSGNTIYF,TGTGCCAGCTCAACAGGGGAAGGGTCTGGAAACACCATATATTTT
many,TRBJ2-3,NA,TRBV11-2,CASSSLAVQRTDTQYF,TGTGCCAGCAGCTCCCTTGCGGTCCAACGCACAGATACGCAGTATTTT
NA,TRBJ2-5,NA,TRBV7-6,CASSLAQGGETQYF,TGTGCCAGCTCACTGGCACAGGGTGGGGAGACCCAGTACTTC
many,TRBJ2-1,NA,TRBV6-5,CASSYSSPRGIYNEQFF,TGTGCCAGCAGTTACTCGAGCCCGAGGGGCATATACAATGAGCAGTTCTTC
many,TRBJ2-2,NA,TRBV12-3/TRBV12-4,CASSFRQAGADTGELFF,TGTGCCAGCAGTTTTCGACAGGCGGGGGCGGACACCGGGGAGCTGTTTTTT
NA,TRBJ1-1,NA,TRBV19,CASSIQGIGTEAFF,TGTGCCAGTAGTATACAGGGGATAGGCACTGAAGCTTTCTTT
NA,TRBJ2-5,NA,TRBV7-2,CASSLSIAWSGRPGETQYF,TGTGCCAGCAGCTTAAGTATTGCTTGGAGCGGGCGACCGGGCGAGACCCAGTACTTC
many,TRBJ2-1,NA,TRBV7-6,CASSSNSLGGRNEQFF,TGTGCCAGCAGCTCGAATTCTTTGGGAGGAAGGAATGAGCAGTTCTTC
many,TRBJ2-1,NA,TRBV30,CAWSLSVRGTEQFF,TGTGCCTGGAGTCTCTCGGTACGGGGGACCGAGCAGTTCTTC
NA,TRBJ1-5,TRBD1,TRBV19,CASSNLGTGNQPQHF,TGTGCCAGTAGTAACCTGGGGACAGGTAATCAGCCCCAGCATTTT
NA,TRBJ2-5,TRBD2,TRBV19,CASSGERGGSWTQYF,TGTGCCAGTAGTGGCGAGCGGGGGGGTTCGTGGACCCAGTACTTC
many,TRBJ1-1,NA,TRBV7-2,CASSLAPSNTEAFF,TGTGCCAGCAGCTTAGCCCCGTCGAACACTGAAGCTTTCTTT
NA,TRBJ1-2,NA,TRBV7-9,CASSLGRSSPYGYTF,TGTGCCAGCAGCTTAGGACGGTCCTCCCCCTATGGCTACACCTTC
NA,TRBJ1-1,TRBD1,TRBV5-1,CASRSGTGPMNTEAFF,TGCGCCAGCCGCTCAGGGACAGGGCCAATGAACACTGAAGCTTTCTTT
few,TRBJ2-3,TRBD2,TRBV2,CASSPGLAIADTQYF,TGTGCCAGCAGTCCGGGACTAGCAATAGCAGATACGCAGTATTTT
few,TRBJ2-3,TRBD1,TRBV7-2,CASSFSLGTGVTDTQYF,TGTGCCAGCAGCTTCTCCCTAGGGACAGGGGTTACGGATACGCAGTATTTT
NA,TRBJ2-5,TRBD1,TRBV28,CASSRTGGSETQYF,TGTGCCAGCAGTCGGACAGGGGGAAGCGAGACCCAGTACTTC
NA,TRBJ2-3,NA,TRBV12-3/TRBV12-4,CASSSWAMDTDTQYF,TGTGCCAGCAGTTCTTGGGCCATGGACACAGATACGCAGTATTTT
many,TRBJ1-1,TRBD1,TRBV7-8,CASSFRFPTGAMNTEAFF,TGTGCCAGCAGCTTTAGGTTCCCGACAGGGGCAATGAACACTGAAGCTTTCTTT
NA,TRBJ1-5,TRBD1,TRBV28,CASSPMTGIVQPQHF,TGTGCCAGCAGTCCGATGACAGGGATCGTCCAGCCCCAGCATTTT
few,TRBJ1-6,TRBD1,TRBV10-3,CAISESGGTSPLHF,TGTGCCATCAGTGAGTCAGGGGGCACTTCACCCCTCCACTTT